This entry features one T cell receptor beta chain sequence. The sample originates from a study of blood T cell repertoires in COVID-19. Study details: COVID-19 samples, acute and convalescent, were from the United States, Italy and Spain. From T cells, B-cell-depleted T cells, or PBMCs came the material, which was cDNA or gDNA.

The CDR3 extends over 11 amino acids. V was cut by 6 bases and J by 9 bases, with 11 bases left in between. Germline V gives CDR1 LNHDA, CDR2 SQIVND (reference sequence). The cohort comprised adults aged about 18 to 89 years residing in approximately 22 US areas. Donors of Cohort 3 who recovered were those that had two negative PCRs, clearance, or symptom resolution. Generated by immunoSEQ multiplex PCR, the TCRdb table keeps only in-frame clones and is missing some. The sample holds about 140,000 clones, 70% to 90% seen once. The rearrangement uses TRBV19 and TRBJ1-1, with D possibly being TRBD1 (6 bases). This TCR derives from a man aged 45-65 years who had recovered from COVID-19. Sequences were obtained from PBMCs or T cells enriched from blood (not recorded which). The CDR3 bases are TGTGCCAGTAGCCTAAGGGGGAAAGCTTTCTTT. Translated: CASSLRGKAFF.